This is a list of T cell receptor beta chains from one sample in a study of cytomegalovirus exposure and HLA in healthy donors. The protocol was immunoSEQ multiplex PCR, while the TCRdb copy is restricted to in-frame clones and leaves out a portion. The repertoire holds about 280,000 clones, with over 75% as singletons. Sequencing was carried out using PBMCs. The receptor set was obtained from a young woman in good health and CMV-seronegative. CDR3s include the opening cysteine and the closing phenylalanine or tryptophan. A D gene is named only where the DNA matches it firmly. Only some rows state a clone size, as once, few, many or a class for expanded clones.

>NA|TRBV7-3|NA|TRBJ2-6
CASSLGVPGANVLTF
TGTGCCAGCAGCTTAGGAGTTCCTGGGGCCAACGTCCTGACTTTC
>NA|TRBV27|NA|TRBJ2-7
CASSRGTDYEQYF
TGTGCCAGCAGCCGTGGGACTGACTACGAGCAGTACTTC
>TRBD1|TRBV2|few|TRBJ1-6
CASSSTLTGGSSPLHF
TGTGCCAGCAGCTCCACTTTGACAGGGGGGAGTTCACCCCTCCACTTT
>TRBD2|TRBV28|NA|TRBJ2-7
CASFGPAGGSGEQYF
TGTGCCAGCTTCGGGCCAGCGGGAGGTTCGGGGGAGCAGTACTTC
>TRBD1|TRBV28|NA|TRBJ2-3
CASSFLDRGTDTQYF
TGTGCCAGCAGTTTTCTCGACAGGGGCACAGATACGCAGTATTTT
>TRBD1|TRBV18|NA|TRBJ1-1
CASSPDRGTEAFF
TGTGCCAGCTCCCCTGACAGGGGCACTGAAGCTTTCTTT
>NA|TRBV10-3|NA|TRBJ1-1
CAISEVGATEAFF
TGTGCCATCAGTGAGGTGGGGGCGACTGAAGCTTTCTTT
>NA|TRBV28|NA|TRBJ1-2
CASSLNQASRNTF
TGTGCCAGCAGTTTAAATCAGGCCAGTCGAAACACCTTC
>TRBD1|TRBV28|NA|TRBJ2-5
CASSARQGRETQYF
TGTGCCAGCAGTGCCCGACAGGGGAGGGAGACCCAGTACTTC
>NA|TRBV6-5|NA|TRBJ1-2
CASNRMGGGNYGYTF
TGTGCCAGCAATAGAATGGGAGGGGGAAACTATGGCTACACCTTC
>NA|TRBV19|NA|TRBJ2-5
CASRGAGPYQETQYF
TGTGCCAGCAGGGGGGCCGGTCCGTACCAAGAGACCCAGTACTTC
>TRBD1|TRBV19|NA|TRBJ2-1
CASRPAGTGGFGEQFF
TGTGCCAGTAGACCCGCCGGGACAGGGGGGTTTGGTGAGCAGTTCTTC
>TRBD2|TRBV27|NA|TRBJ2-1
CASSFLPASGNYNEQFF
TGTGCCAGCAGTTTTTTGCCGGCTAGCGGGAATTACAATGAGCAGTTCTTC
>TRBD1|TRBV30|NA|TRBJ2-7
CAWSEQGAGYEQYF
TGTGCCTGGAGTGAACAGGGGGCAGGGTACGAGCAGTACTTC
>TRBD1|TRBV5-4|once|TRBJ1-2
CASSFYGQDYGYTF
TGTGCCAGCAGCTTTTATGGACAGGACTATGGCTACACCTTC
>NA|TRBV29-1|few|TRBJ1-5
CSVGADTRHGGNQPQHF
TGCAGCGTTGGGGCCGACACCCGACACGGGGGCAATCAGCCCCAGCATTTT
>TRBD2|TRBV27|NA|TRBJ2-7
CASVPPPGLAGGPFLEQYF
TGTGCCAGCGTACCCCCCCCGGGACTAGCGGGAGGGCCGTTCTTGGAGCAGTACTTC
>NA|TRBV25-1|few|TRBJ1-1
CASSFRFTEAFF
TGTGCCAGCAGTTTCCGTTTCACTGAAGCTTTCTTT
>NA|TRBV18|NA|TRBJ2-1
CASSPTLGLSGPNEQFF
TGTGCCAGCTCACCTACCCTGGGACTGTCGGGACCCAATGAGCAGTTCTTC
>TRBD1|TRBV25-1|once|TRBJ2-7
CASSLRDSSYEQYF
TGTGCCAGCAGTCTCCGGGACAGTTCCTACGAGCAGTACTTC
>TRBD2|TRBV9|NA|TRBJ2-3
CASSVRAGDTSTDTQYF
TGTGCCAGCAGCGTACGCGCGGGAGATACAAGCACAGATACGCAGTATTTT
>TRBD2|TRBV11-2|NA|TRBJ2-3
CASRHYRLAGGGGDTQYF
TGTGCCAGCAGGCATTACAGACTAGCGGGAGGAGGTGGAGATACGCAGTATTTT
>NA|TRBV28|NA|TRBJ1-2
CASSTVAEPKFNYGYTF
TGTGCCAGCAGCACCGTGGCGGAACCTAAATTTAACTATGGCTACACCTTC
>TRBD1|TRBV27|NA|TRBJ1-2
CASSLGTGVGYTF
TGTGCCAGCAGTTTAGGGACAGGGGTCGGCTACACCTTC
>NA|TRBV2|NA|TRBJ1-1
CASSPQRQFVTEAFF
TGTGCCAGCAGTCCCCAGAGACAGTTTGTAACTGAAGCTTTCTTT
>NA|TRBV13|few|TRBJ1-2
CASKLSGSDYGYTF
TGTGCCAGCAAATTAAGTGGCAGCGACTATGGCTACACCTTC
>NA|TRBV15|NA|TRBJ2-1
CATSRGVGSRGEHNEQFF
TGTGCCACCAGCAGAGGCGTTGGGAGCCGGGGAGAACACAATGAGCAGTTCTTC
>NA|TRBV28|NA|TRBJ1-4
CATKVGLATNEKLFF
TGTGCCACCAAAGTGGGGCTTGCAACTAATGAAAAACTGTTTTTT
>TRBD1|TRBV9|NA|TRBJ2-7
CASSVSGTGTYEQYF
TGTGCCAGCAGCGTGAGCGGGACAGGGACCTACGAGCAGTACTTC
>NA|TRBV27|NA|TRBJ2-1
CASSLSGSYNEQFF
TGTGCCAGCAGTTTGAGCGGTTCCTACAATGAGCAGTTCTTC
>TRBD1|TRBV28|few|TRBJ2-2
CASGTGETGELFF
TGTGCCAGCGGTACAGGGGAGACCGGGGAGCTGTTTTTT
>NA|TRBV2|few|TRBJ1-5
CASSSPSQPQHF
TGTGCCAGCAGTTCCCCATCTCAGCCCCAGCATTTT
>NA|TRBV12-2|NA|TRBJ2-1
CASRPGLAGHNEQFF
TGTGCAAGTCGCCCGGGACTAGCGGGACACAATGAGCAGTTCTTC
>NA|TRBV4-1|few|TRBJ1-5
CASSQAGEGTNQPQHF
TGCGCCAGCAGCCAAGCGGGGGAGGGGACCAACCAGCCCCAGCATTTT
>NA|TRBV5-1|once|TRBJ2-1
CASTPPGETSYNEQFF
TGCGCCAGCACCCCCCCAGGGGAGACCTCCTACAATGAGCAGTTCTTC
>TRBD1|TRBV7-2|NA|TRBJ2-2
CASSSNQGAGELFF
TGTGCCAGCAGCTCAAATCAGGGGGCCGGGGAGCTGTTTTTT
>TRBD2|TRBV5-1|NA|TRBJ2-2
CASSSRTGTMNTGELFF
TGCGCCAGCAGCTCGAGGACCGGGACTATGAACACCGGGGAGCTGTTTTTT
>NA|TRBV11-3|NA|TRBJ1-3
CASSPGPGNTIYF
TGTGCCAGCAGCCCCGGTCCGGGAAACACCATATATTTT
>NA|TRBV10-3|NA|TRBJ2-7
CAISERGSYEQYF
TGTGCCATCAGCGAGAGGGGCAGCTACGAGCAGTACTTC
>NA|TRBV5-1|NA|TRBJ1-2
CASSLVMSQGPLGYTF
TGCGCCAGCAGCTTGGTAATGTCCCAGGGGCCCTTGGGCTACACCTTC
>NA|TRBV4-1|NA|TRBJ1-6
CASSQETGNYSPLHF
TGCGCCAGCAGCCAAGAGACAGGCAATTATTCACCCCTCCACTTT
>TRBD2|TRBV10-2|NA|TRBJ2-7
CASSARLAGVVYEQYF
TGCGCCAGCAGTGCCCGACTAGCGGGAGTCGTCTACGAGCAGTACTTC
>TRBD1|TRBV19|few|TRBJ1-5
CASSIGTVRQPQHF
TGTGCCAGTAGTATTGGGACAGTTCGCCAGCCCCAGCATTTT
>NA|TRBV4-1|NA|TRBJ1-1
CASSQAGMNTEAFF
TGCGCCAGCAGCCAAGCCGGGATGAACACTGAAGCTTTCTTT
>NA|TRBV28|NA|TRBJ1-2
CASSLGGATFNYGYTF
TGTGCCAGCAGTTTAGGAGGGGCCACCTTTAACTATGGCTACACCTTC
>TRBD1|TRBV5-6|once|TRBJ1-2
CASSSRDRGLSDYGYTF
TGTGCCAGCAGCTCCCGGGACAGGGGATTGAGCGACTATGGCTACACCTTC
>TRBD1|TRBV27|NA|TRBJ2-1
CASRTGQIYNEQFF
TGTGCCAGCAGGACGGGACAGATCTACAATGAGCAGTTCTTC
>NA|TRBV28|NA|TRBJ2-1
CASSPTRPGNEQFF
TGTGCCAGCAGTCCGACGCGGCCCGGCAATGAGCAGTTCTTC
>TRBD2|TRBV4-3|NA|TRBJ2-7
CASSQILTSGIGEQYF
TGCGCCAGCAGCCAAATCCTCACTAGCGGGATAGGGGAGCAGTACTTC
>TRBD1|TRBV7-4|once|TRBJ1-5
CASHRGGTADPIPYQPQHF
TGTGCCAGCCACCGTGGGGGGACAGCTGACCCCATACCGTATCAGCCCCAGCATTTT
>TRBD2|TRBV6-5|once|TRBJ2-7
CASSYAGAVVSYEQYF
TGTGCCAGCAGTTACGCGGGAGCTGTCGTTTCCTACGAGCAGTACTTC
>NA|TRBV6-5|NA|TRBJ2-3
CATGATDTQYF
TGTGCCACTGGAGCCACAGATACGCAGTATTTT
>TRBD1|TRBV15|NA|TRBJ1-4
CAIRQGGNEKLFF
TGTGCCATCAGACAGGGGGGGAATGAAAAACTGTTTTTT
>TRBD2|TRBV27|NA|TRBJ2-7
CASSLSSAGGFLEQYF
TGTGCCAGCAGTTTATCGAGTGCGGGAGGTTTCCTCGAGCAGTACTTC
>TRBD1|TRBV5-1|NA|TRBJ1-4
CASSWDRAEKLFF
TGCGCCAGCAGCTGGGACAGGGCAGAAAAACTGTTTTTT
>TRBD1|TRBV6-6|NA|TRBJ1-6
CASSYLDRASPLHF
TGTGCCAGCAGTTACTTGGACAGGGCTTCACCCCTCCACTTT
>TRBD1|TRBV7-6|NA|TRBJ1-3
CASSLGTGSGNTIYF
TGTGCCAGCAGCTTAGGGACAGGATCTGGAAACACCATATATTTT